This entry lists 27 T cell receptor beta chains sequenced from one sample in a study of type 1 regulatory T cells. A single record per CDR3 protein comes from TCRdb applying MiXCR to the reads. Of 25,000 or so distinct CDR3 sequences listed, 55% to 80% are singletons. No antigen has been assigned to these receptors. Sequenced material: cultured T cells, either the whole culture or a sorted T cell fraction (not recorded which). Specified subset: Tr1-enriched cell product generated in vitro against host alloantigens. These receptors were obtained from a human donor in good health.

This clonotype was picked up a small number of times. CDR3: CASSLARGNTGELFF. The CDR3 DNA reads as TGTGCCAGCAGCTTAGCGCGGGGGAACACCGGGGAGCTGTTTTTT. The chain carries TRBV7-9 and TRBJ2-2; the D gene is possibly TRBD2 (6 bases). V lost 0 bases to trimming and J lost 1 base, with 6 bases between them. Germline CDR1 SEHNR, CDR2 FQNEAQ (reference sequence). CDR3 length: 15 amino acids.

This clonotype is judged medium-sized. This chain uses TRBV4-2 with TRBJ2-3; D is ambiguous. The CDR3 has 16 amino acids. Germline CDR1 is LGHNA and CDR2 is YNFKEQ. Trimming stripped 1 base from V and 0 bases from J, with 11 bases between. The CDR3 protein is CASSQGPAPSTDTQYF. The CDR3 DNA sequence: TGTGCCAGCAGCCAAGGACCGGCGCCTAGCACAGATACGCAGTATTTT.

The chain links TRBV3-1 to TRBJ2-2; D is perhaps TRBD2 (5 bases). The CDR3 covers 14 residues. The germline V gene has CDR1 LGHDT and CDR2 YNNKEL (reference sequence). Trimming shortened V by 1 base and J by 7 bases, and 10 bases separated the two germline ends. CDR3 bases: TGTGCCAGCAGCCAAGTTCGGGGTGGCGGGGAGCTGTTTTTT. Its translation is CASSQVRGGGELFF.

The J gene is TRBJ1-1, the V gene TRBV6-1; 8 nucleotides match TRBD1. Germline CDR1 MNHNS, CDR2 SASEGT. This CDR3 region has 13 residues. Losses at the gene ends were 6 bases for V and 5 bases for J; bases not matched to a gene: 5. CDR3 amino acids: CASRLDRATEAFF. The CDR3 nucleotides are TGTGCCAGCAGACTGGACAGGGCGACTGAAGCTTTCTTT.

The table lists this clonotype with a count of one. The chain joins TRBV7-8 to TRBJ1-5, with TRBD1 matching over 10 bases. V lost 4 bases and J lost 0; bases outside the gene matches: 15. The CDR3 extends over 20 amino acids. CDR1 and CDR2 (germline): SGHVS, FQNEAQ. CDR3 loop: CASSSLGGTGASISNQPQHF. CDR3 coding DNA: TGTGCCAGCAGCTCCCTTGGCGGGACAGGGGCGTCAATTAGCAATCAGCCCCAGCATTTT.

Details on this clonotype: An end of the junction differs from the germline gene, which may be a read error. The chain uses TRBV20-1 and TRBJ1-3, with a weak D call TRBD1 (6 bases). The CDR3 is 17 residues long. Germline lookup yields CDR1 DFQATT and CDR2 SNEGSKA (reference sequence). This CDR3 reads CSARKGEEQNSGNTIYF. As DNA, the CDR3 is TGCAGTGCTAGGAAGGGGGAGGAGCAGAACTCTGGGAACACCATATATTTT.

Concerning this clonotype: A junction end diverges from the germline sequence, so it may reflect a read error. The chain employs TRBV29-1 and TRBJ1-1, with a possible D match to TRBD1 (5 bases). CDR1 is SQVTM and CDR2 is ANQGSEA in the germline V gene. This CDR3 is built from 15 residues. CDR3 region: CSVEVGRGLNTKAFF. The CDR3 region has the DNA TGCAGCGTTGAAGTCGGGAGGGGACTGAACACTAAAGCTTTCTTT.

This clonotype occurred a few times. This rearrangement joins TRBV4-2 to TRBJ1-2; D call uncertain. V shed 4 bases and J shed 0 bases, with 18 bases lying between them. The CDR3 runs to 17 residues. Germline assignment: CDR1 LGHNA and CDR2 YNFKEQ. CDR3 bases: TGTGCCAGCAGCCTCCCCCGGTTGGGTCCCGCTAACTATGGCTACACCTTC. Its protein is CASSLPRLGPANYGYTF.

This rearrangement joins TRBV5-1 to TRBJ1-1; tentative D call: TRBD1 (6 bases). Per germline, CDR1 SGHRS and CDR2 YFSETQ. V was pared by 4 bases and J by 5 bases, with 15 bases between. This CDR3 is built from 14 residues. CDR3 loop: CASSGRGGGTEAFF. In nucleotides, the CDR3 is TGCGCCAGCAGCGGGCGAGGGGGTGGAACTGAAGCTTTCTTT.

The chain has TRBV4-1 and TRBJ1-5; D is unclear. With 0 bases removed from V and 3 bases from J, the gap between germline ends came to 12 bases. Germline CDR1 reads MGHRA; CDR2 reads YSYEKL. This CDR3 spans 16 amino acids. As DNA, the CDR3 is TGCGCCAGCAGCCAAGACGGAGGGATTGTCAATCAGCCCCAGCATTTT. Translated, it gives CASSQDGGIVNQPQHF.

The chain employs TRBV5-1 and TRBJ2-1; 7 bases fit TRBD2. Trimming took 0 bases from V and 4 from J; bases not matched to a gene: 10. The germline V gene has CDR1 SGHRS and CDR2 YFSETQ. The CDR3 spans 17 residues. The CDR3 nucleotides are TGCGCCAGCAGCTTGGTCGCAGGCCGGGGGGTATACAATGAGCAGTTCTTC. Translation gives CASSLVAGRGVYNEQFF.

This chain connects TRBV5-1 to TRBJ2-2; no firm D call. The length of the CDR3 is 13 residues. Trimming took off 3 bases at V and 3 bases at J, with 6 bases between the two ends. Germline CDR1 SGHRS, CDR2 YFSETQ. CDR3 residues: CASSSKDTGELFF. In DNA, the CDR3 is TGCGCCAGCAGCTCCAAGGACACCGGGGAGCTGTTTTTT.

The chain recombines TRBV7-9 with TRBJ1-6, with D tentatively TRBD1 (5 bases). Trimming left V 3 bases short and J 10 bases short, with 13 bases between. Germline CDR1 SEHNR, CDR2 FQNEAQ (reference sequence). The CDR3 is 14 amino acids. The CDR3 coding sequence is TGTGCCAGCAGCTTGTCAGGGCAGGGCTCACCCCTCCACTTT. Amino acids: CASSLSGQGSPLHF. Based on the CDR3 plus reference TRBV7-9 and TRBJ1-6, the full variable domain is DTGVSQNPRHKITKRGQNVTFRCDPISEHNRLYWYRQTLGQGPEFLTYFQNEAQLEKSRLLSDRFSAERPKGSFSTLEIQRTEQGDSAMYLCASSLSGQGSPLHFGNGTRLTVT.

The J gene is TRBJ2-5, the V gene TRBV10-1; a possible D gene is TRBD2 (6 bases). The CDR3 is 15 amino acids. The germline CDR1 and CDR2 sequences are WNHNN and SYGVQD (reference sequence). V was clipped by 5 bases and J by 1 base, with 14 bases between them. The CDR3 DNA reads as TGCGCCAGCAGTACCCTCCGGGACTCCCAAGAGACCCAGTACTTC. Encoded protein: CASSTLRDSQETQYF.

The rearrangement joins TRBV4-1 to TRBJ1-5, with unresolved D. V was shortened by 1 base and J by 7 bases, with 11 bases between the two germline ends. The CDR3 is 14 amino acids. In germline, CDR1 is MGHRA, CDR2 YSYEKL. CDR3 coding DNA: TGCGCCAGCAGCCAAGGAGTTGGTTACCAGCCCCAGCATTTT. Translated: CASSQGVGYQPQHF.

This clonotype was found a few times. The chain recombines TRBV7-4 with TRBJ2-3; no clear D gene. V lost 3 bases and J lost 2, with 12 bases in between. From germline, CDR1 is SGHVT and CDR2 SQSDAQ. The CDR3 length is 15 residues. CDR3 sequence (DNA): TGTGCCAGCAGCTTTTCGCTACTTTACACAGATACGCAGTATTTT. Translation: CASSFSLLYTDTQYF.

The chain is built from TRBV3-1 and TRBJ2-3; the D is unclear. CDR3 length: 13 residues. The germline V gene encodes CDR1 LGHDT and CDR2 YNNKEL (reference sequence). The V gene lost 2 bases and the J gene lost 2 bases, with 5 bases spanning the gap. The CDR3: CASSQLATDTQYF. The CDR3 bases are TGTGCCAGCAGCCAACTGGCCACAGATACGCAGTATTTT.

DNA for the CDR3: TGCAGTGCTAGAGATGGGTGGAATGGCTACACCTTC. It yields the protein CSARDGWNGYTF. The genes are TRBV20-1 and TRBJ1-2; D is ambiguous. Trimming shortened V by 0 bases and J by 6 bases, and 8 bases separated the two germline ends. CDR1 is DFQATT and CDR2 is SNEGSKA in the germline V gene (reference sequence). The CDR3 extends over 12 amino acids.

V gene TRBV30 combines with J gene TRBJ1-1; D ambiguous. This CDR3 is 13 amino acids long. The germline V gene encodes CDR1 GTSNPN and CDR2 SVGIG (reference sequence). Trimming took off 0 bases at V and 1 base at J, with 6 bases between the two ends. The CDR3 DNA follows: TGTGCCTGGAGTGTCGTGGCGAACACTGAAGCTTTCTTT. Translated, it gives CAWSVVANTEAFF.

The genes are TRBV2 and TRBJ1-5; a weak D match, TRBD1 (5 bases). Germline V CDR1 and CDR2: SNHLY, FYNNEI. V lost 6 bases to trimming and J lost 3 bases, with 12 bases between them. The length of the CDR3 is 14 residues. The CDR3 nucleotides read TGTGCCAGCAGAACACAGGACTTCAATCAGCCCCAGCATTTT. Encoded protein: CASRTQDFNQPQHF. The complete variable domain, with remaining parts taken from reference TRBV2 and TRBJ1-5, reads EPEVTQTPSHQVTQMGQEVILRCVPISNHLYFYWYRQILGQKVEFLVSFYNNEISEKSEIFDDQFSVERPDGSNFTLKIRSTKLEDSAMYFCASRTQDFNQPQHFGDGTRLSIL.

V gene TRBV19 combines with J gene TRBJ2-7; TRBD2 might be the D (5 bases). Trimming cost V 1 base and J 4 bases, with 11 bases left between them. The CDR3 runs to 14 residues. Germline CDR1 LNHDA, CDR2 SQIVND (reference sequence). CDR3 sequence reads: CASSIGTADYEQYF. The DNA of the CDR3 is TGTGCCAGTAGTATAGGGACTGCAGATTACGAGCAGTACTTC.

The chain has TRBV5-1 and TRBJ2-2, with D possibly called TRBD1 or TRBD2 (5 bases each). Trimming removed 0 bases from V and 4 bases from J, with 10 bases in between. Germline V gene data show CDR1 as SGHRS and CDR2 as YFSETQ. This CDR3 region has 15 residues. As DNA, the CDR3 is TGCGCCAGCAGCTTGGTTGGGGGTACCACCGGGGAGCTGTTTTTT. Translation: CASSLVGGTTGELFF.

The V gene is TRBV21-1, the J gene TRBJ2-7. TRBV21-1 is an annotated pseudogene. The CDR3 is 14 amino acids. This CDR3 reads CASSKVGSSYEQYF. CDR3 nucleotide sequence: TGTGCCAGCAGCAAAGTAGGCAGCTCCTACGAGCAGTACTTC.

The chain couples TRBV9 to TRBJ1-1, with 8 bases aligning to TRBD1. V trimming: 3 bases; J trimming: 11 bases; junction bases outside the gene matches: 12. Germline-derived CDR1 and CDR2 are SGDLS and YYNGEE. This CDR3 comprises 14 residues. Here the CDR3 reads CASSAGDRTPRAFF. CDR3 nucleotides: TGTGCCAGCAGCGCAGGGGACAGGACCCCTAGGGCTTTCTTT.

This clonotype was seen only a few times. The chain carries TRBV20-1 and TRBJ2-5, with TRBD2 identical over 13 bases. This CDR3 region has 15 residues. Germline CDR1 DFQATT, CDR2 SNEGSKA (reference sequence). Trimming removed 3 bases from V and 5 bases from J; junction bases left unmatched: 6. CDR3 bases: TGCAGTGCTAGCCCACTAGCGGGGGGGTGGGAGACCCAGTACTTC. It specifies CSASPLAGGWETQYF.

The CDR3 DNA is TGTGCCATCAGTGAGGAGAGTGCTGGGGCCAACGTCCTGACTTTC. It codes for CAISEESAGANVLTF. The V and J genes are TRBV10-3 and TRBJ2-6; no reliable D call. Germline assignment: CDR1 ENHRY and CDR2 SYGVKD. The CDR3 loop spans 15 amino acids. V gave up 2 bases and J gave up 2 bases, with 7 bases separating them.

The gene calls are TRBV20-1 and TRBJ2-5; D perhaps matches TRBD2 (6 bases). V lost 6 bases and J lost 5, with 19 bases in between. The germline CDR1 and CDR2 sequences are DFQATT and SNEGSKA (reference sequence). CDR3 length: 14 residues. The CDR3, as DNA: TGCAGTGCCAACGCCGGGCGGGGCCGGGAGACCCAGTACTTC. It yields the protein CSANAGRGRETQYF.